The entry that follows covers one T cell receptor beta chain sequence. Its antigen remains unknown. This sample includes further DNA sequences coding for the same CDR3. Time point noted: week 11, during vaccination. The investigators gave 300 ug of mutant IDH1 20-mer peptide in each vaccine dose, together with topical imiquimod. This sample was included in a study of a mutant IDH1 vaccine in newly diagnosed glioma. Study context: Vaccination of patients was performed eight times, in weeks 1, 3, 5, 7, 11, 15, 19 and 23. Earlier treatment was radiotherapy, temozolomide, or both, with most getting both. Study observations and caveats: Patients mounted vaccine-induced immune responses in approximately 93% of cases.

TCRdb's copy holds only in-frame clones and misses some; the assay was immunoSEQ multiplex PCR. The sample includes 110,000 or so clones, roughly 88% of them seen just once. Germline-derived CDR1 and CDR2 are SNHLY and FYNNEI. The CDR3 spans 14 residues. V shed 4 bases and J shed 2 bases, with 10 bases lying between them. This TCR was recovered from a woman aged 45 to 65 with glioma. The specimen comprised PBMCs, sampled from a glioma patient whose treatment included an IDH1 peptide vaccine. The chain links TRBV2 to TRBJ2-3, with D perhaps TRBD1 or TRBD2 (5 bases each). The CDR3 here is CASSGRDLTDTQYF. The CDR3 nucleotides are TGTGCCAGCAGTGGCCGGGACCTCACAGATACGCAGTATTTT. Filled out from reference TRBV2 and TRBJ2-3, the complete variable domain reads EPEVTQTPSHQVTQMGQEVILRCVPISNHLYFYWYRQILGQKVEFLVSFYNNEISEKSEIFDDQFSVERPDGSNFTLKIRSTKLEDSAMYFCASSGRDLTDTQYFGPGTRLTVL.